The rows below give T cell receptor beta chains drawn from one sample of a study of T cell changes during pregnancy in multiple sclerosis. The protocol was immunoSEQ multiplex PCR, while the TCRdb copy is restricted to in-frame clones and leaves out a portion. The profile shows some 90,000 clones, 91% of them singletons. The sample in question was peripheral blood, obtained after pregnancy. Receptors were obtained from a female donor in good health, enrolled as a control in a pregnancy study. CDR3s include the opening cysteine and the closing phenylalanine or tryptophan. Each record gives: V gene, CDR3 length, CDR3 protein.

TRBV28 15 CATYGQGAYNYGYTF
TRBV20-1 10 CSASMDTQYF
TRBV5-1 15 CATKTGFGGNSPLHF
TRBV18 15 CASSPGRVGNSPLHF
TRBV10-3 17 CAISESWGRGSQETQYF
TRBV30 15 CAWSLGTSGAGTQYF
TRBV7-9 16 CASSLTGLSGANVLTF
TRBV15 14 CATSRLAGLTEAFF
TRBV10-3 15 CAIRRGGTATGELFF
TRBV4-3 15 CASSHGQGGAYEQYF
TRBV5-1 13 CASSLDSSYGYTF
TRBV6-6 16 CASSFPDRGEYTEAFF
TRBV19 14 CASTIPGYRNTQYF
TRBV2 15 CASSEEGGLNQPQHF
TRBV5-4 11 CASSFGGEAFF
TRBV7-2 14 CASSSVGDTGELFF
TRBV7-8 12 CASSLERDEQFF
TRBV6-6 15 CASRRGSAANEKLFF
TRBV5-6 13 CASSLDSSYGYTF
TRBV6-5 14 CASSPQGAKTEAFF
TRBV30 14 CASYRGRGPTEAFF
TRBV18 17 CASSPQRGQGARETQYF
TRBV5-4 17 CASSLGRGAIGLYEQYF